Reported below is one T cell receptor beta chain. As to time point: pretreatment peripheral blood. Disease in patients was locally advanced or metastatic urothelial carcinoma. Method: immunoSEQ multiplex PCR; TCRdb's copy keeps in-frame clones and lacks some. The table has tens of thousands of clones, 90% seen once. The sample is drawn from a study of PD-L1 blockade in urothelial cancer. Study in general: Men with urothelial cancer arising in the bladder made up about 90% of the roughly 29 patients. Patients had been given 0 to 3 earlier chemotherapy regimens. At 3 weeks after treatment start (second dose) and again at 6 weeks, blood was analyzed.

V lost 3 bases to trimming and J lost 4 bases, with 15 bases between them. CDR1 is KGHSH and CDR2 is LQKENI in the germline V gene. This CDR3 comprises 15 residues. Source: PBMCs, taken around atezolizumab (anti-PD-L1) treatment. The V gene is TRBV18, the J gene TRBJ1-2, with a possible D match to TRBD1 (6 bases). The clonotype originates from a man aged 55-75 years with urothelial cancer. The CDR3 here is CASSPLKGTSYGYTF. CDR3 DNA sequence: TGTGCCAGCTCACCCCTAAAAGGGACATCCTATGGCTACACCTTC. Together with reference TRBV18 and TRBJ1-2, the CDR3 gives the full variable domain: NAGVMQNPRHLVRRRGQEARLRCSPMKGHSHVYWYRQLPEEGLKFMVYLQKENIIDESGMPKERFSAEFPKEGPSILRIQQVVRGDSAAYFCASSPLKGTSYGYTFGSGTRLTVV.